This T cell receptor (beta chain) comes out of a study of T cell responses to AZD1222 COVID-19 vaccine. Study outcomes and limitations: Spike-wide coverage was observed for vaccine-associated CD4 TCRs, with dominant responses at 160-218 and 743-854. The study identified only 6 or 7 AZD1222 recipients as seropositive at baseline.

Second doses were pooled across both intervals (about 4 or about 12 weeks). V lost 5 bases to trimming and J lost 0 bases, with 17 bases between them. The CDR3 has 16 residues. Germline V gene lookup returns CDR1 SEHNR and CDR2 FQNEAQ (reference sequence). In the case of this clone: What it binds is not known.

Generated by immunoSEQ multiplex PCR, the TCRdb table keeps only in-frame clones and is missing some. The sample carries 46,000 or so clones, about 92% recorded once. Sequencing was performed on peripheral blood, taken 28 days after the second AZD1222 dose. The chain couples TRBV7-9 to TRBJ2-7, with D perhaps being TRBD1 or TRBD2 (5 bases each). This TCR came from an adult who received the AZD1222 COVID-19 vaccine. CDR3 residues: CASSPSRDPASYEQYF. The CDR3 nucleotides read TGTGCCAGCAGCCCGAGCCGGGACCCTGCCTCCTACGAGCAGTACTTC.